A selection of T cell receptor beta chains follows, all from one sample in a study of blood T cells in healthy people across ages. TCRdb re-analysed the 5' RACE reads in MiXCR, keeping a single row per CDR3 protein. The sample holds around 800,000 distinct CDR3 sequences, roughly 24% seen once. These data were also reused for a study on T cells of mothers and their children.

Sequencing input: blood. The origin of the receptors is a boy younger than 18 in good health. The CDR3 runs from the conserved cysteine through the conserved F or W. A D gene is named only where the DNA matches it firmly. Clone sizes are given selectively: once, few, many, or a class where the clone is expanded.

J: TRBJ1-2; size: few; D: .; V: TRBV4-2; DNA: TGTGCCAGCAGCCAAGACGTAGGACTTGGCTACACCTTC; CDR3: CASSQDVGLGYTF
J: TRBJ1-2; size: .; D: .; V: TRBV5-5; DNA: TGTGCCAGCAGCTGGGGGGAGGGGTCGCGGCAAGGCTACACCTTC; CDR3: CASSWGEGSRQGYTF
J: TRBJ2-2; size: few; D: .; V: TRBV5-1; DNA: TGCGCCAGCAGCTTGCGGCTTGGGGGGTACACCGGGGAGCTGTTTTTT; CDR3: CASSLRLGGYTGELFF
J: TRBJ1-5; size: .; D: .; V: TRBV29-1; DNA: TGCAGCGTTGAAGGCCAGGAGGGCCAGCCCCAGCATTTT; CDR3: CSVEGQEGQPQHF
J: TRBJ2-7; size: .; D: TRBD1; V: TRBV20-1; DNA: TGCAGTGCTAGAGGTAGACAGGGTAGGATCTACGAGCAGTACTTC; CDR3: CSARGRQGRIYEQYF
J: TRBJ1-2; size: .; D: TRBD1; V: TRBV2; DNA: TGTGCCAGCAGTGAGACTAGGGGACAGGGGTATGGCTACACCTTC; CDR3: CASSETRGQGYGYTF
J: TRBJ2-7; size: once; D: TRBD1; V: TRBV7-2; DNA: TGTGCCAGCAGCCCGCGGACAGGGCACTCCTACGAGCAGTACTTC; CDR3: CASSPRTGHSYEQYF
J: TRBJ1-6; size: .; D: .; V: TRBV20-1; DNA: TGCAGTGCCCTTGGAGGGAGCTATTCACCCCTCCACTTT; CDR3: CSALGGSYSPLHF
J: TRBJ2-2; size: few; D: .; V: TRBV6-5; DNA: TGTGCCAGCAGTTACCGGGGGTTGGGGGCGAACACCGGGGAGCTGTTTTTT; CDR3: CASSYRGLGANTGELFF
J: TRBJ2-5; size: .; D: TRBD1; V: TRBV12-3/TRBV12-4; DNA: TGTGCCAGCAGTTTACGGACAGGGGTGCAAGAGACCCAGTACTTC; CDR3: CASSLRTGVQETQYF
J: TRBJ2-5; size: many; D: TRBD2; V: TRBV27; DNA: TGTGCCAGCAGTTCCCTCAGCGGGGGCAGGGAGACCCAGTACTTC; CDR3: CASSSLSGGRETQYF
J: TRBJ1-5; size: .; D: .; V: TRBV6-2/TRBV6-3; DNA: TGTGCCAGCAGTCCTCGGGGTCTCGGCAATCAGCCCCAGCATTTT; CDR3: CASSPRGLGNQPQHF
J: TRBJ1-6; size: .; D: TRBD1; V: TRBV5-1; DNA: TGCGCCAGCAGCCCCCTCACAGGGGGCTCACCCCTCCACTTT; CDR3: CASSPLTGGSPLHF
J: TRBJ2-3; size: .; D: TRBD2; V: TRBV6-1; DNA: TGTGCCAGCAGTGTCGGAGCGGGGAGGGGTGCAGATACGCAGTATTTT; CDR3: CASSVGAGRGADTQYF
J: TRBJ2-5; size: few; D: .; V: TRBV11-2; DNA: TGTGCCAGCAGCCCTCAGGGGGGGGGGCTGAAGGAGACCCAGTACTTC; CDR3: CASSPQGGGLKETQYF
J: TRBJ2-1; size: few; D: .; V: TRBV7-3; DNA: TGTGCCAGCAGCTTATCCGGGAGTGAGCAGTTCTTC; CDR3: CASSLSGSEQFF
J: TRBJ2-2; size: few; D: .; V: TRBV9; DNA: TGTGCCAGCAGCGTATCAGATATCACCGGGGAGCTGTTTTTT; CDR3: CASSVSDITGELFF
J: TRBJ1-3; size: .; D: .; V: TRBV12-3/TRBV12-4; DNA: TGTGCCAGCAGTCCCGGGCGATACCAAGGAAACACCATATATTTT; CDR3: CASSPGRYQGNTIYF
J: TRBJ1-5; size: .; D: .; V: TRBV7-9; DNA: TGTGCCAGCAGCCGAGGGGGGGGGCCCAATCAGCCCCAGCATTTT; CDR3: CASSRGGGPNQPQHF
J: TRBJ2-2; size: .; D: .; V: TRBV6-4; DNA: TGTGCCAGCAGTGACTCCCGGACCCCCACCGGGGAGCTGTTTTTT; CDR3: CASSDSRTPTGELFF
J: TRBJ2-4; size: .; D: .; V: TRBV3-1; DNA: TGTGCCAGCAGCCCCTTGGCTACCCTAGCCAAAAACATTCAGTACTTC; CDR3: CASSPLATLAKNIQYF
J: TRBJ1-5; size: few; D: TRBD1; V: TRBV29-1; DNA: TGCAGCGTTGAAGAGACAGGGTCGGATCAGCCCCAGCATTTT; CDR3: CSVEETGSDQPQHF
J: TRBJ1-1; size: few; D: .; V: TRBV29-1; DNA: TGCAGCGCGAACGGCGGGTTTCGGGCTGAAGCTTTCTTT; CDR3: CSANGGFRAEAFF
J: TRBJ2-5; size: few; D: .; V: TRBV7-9; DNA: TGTGCCAGCAGCTTCAGCGACACTCAAGAGACCCAGTACTTC; CDR3: CASSFSDTQETQYF
J: TRBJ2-7; size: few; D: .; V: TRBV5-1; DNA: TGCGCCAGCAGCGGCCGGGACGGTATCTCCGAGCAGTACTTC; CDR3: CASSGRDGISEQYF
J: TRBJ2-5; size: .; D: .; V: TRBV9; DNA: TGTGCCAGCAGCGTAGAAGGGGCAGGGCTAAAGACCCAGTACTTC; CDR3: CASSVEGAGLKTQYF
J: TRBJ2-5; size: few; D: TRBD1; V: TRBV5-1; DNA: TGCGCCAGCAGTCGAAGACAGGGGAACCAAGAGACCCAGTACTTC; CDR3: CASSRRQGNQETQYF
J: TRBJ2-5; size: many; D: .; V: TRBV4-2; DNA: TGTGCCAGCAGCCAAGAAAGAGGGGAGACCCAGTACTTC; CDR3: CASSQERGETQYF
J: TRBJ2-5; size: .; D: .; V: TRBV12-3/TRBV12-4; DNA: TGTGCCAGCAGTTTAGGAACTCGAGGAGAGACCCAGTACTTC; CDR3: CASSLGTRGETQYF
J: TRBJ1-1; size: .; D: .; V: TRBV3-1; DNA: TGTGCCAGCAGCCCGGTGGGGGGGCACACTGAAGCTTTCTTT; CDR3: CASSPVGGHTEAFF
J: TRBJ2-1; size: few; D: .; V: TRBV2; DNA: TGTGCCAGCAGTGAACGGGGGTGGATGGGGAATGAGCAGTTCTTC; CDR3: CASSERGWMGNEQFF
J: TRBJ1-5; size: .; D: .; V: TRBV9; DNA: TGTGCCAGCAGCGTCTCTAGCGCTCCTCCAGATACGCAGCATTTT; CDR3: CASSVSSAPPDTQHF
J: TRBJ2-4; size: .; D: .; V: TRBV20-1; DNA: TGCAGTGCTAGAGACCCTTCTCGAGCATCGAACATTCAGTACTTC; CDR3: CSARDPSRASNIQYF
J: TRBJ1-2; size: few; D: .; V: TRBV5-1; DNA: TGCGCCAGCAGCCCGCGCCCAGGAGAGGGGGGCTATGGCTACACCTTC; CDR3: CASSPRPGEGGYGYTF
J: TRBJ2-1; size: .; D: TRBD2; V: TRBV5-1; DNA: TGCGTCAGCAGCTCGGGACTAGCGGGGGGAACATACAATGAGCAGTTCTTC; CDR3: CVSSSGLAGGTYNEQFF
J: TRBJ1-5; size: .; D: .; V: TRBV4-2; DNA: TGTGCCAGCAGCCAGGTCACGGGGGGAAATCAGCCCCAGCATTTT; CDR3: CASSQVTGGNQPQHF
J: TRBJ2-5; size: .; D: TRBD1; V: TRBV5-1; DNA: TGCGCCAGCAGCCCTGGACAGGGGTACCAAGAGGCCCAGTACTTC; CDR3: CASSPGQGYQEAQYF
J: TRBJ1-4; size: .; D: .; V: TRBV28; DNA: TGTGCCAGCAGTTTCCCGAAAACTAATGAAAAACTGTTTTTT; CDR3: CASSFPKTNEKLFF
J: TRBJ2-1; size: .; D: TRBD1; V: TRBV9; DNA: TGTGCCAGCAGCCCCAGACAGGGATCCAGTACAAATGAGCAGTTCTTC; CDR3: CASSPRQGSSTNEQFF
J: TRBJ2-1; size: .; D: TRBD2; V: TRBV28; DNA: TGTGCCACCCGTAGCGGGGGTTTATACAATGAGCAGTTCTTC; CDR3: CATRSGGLYNEQFF
J: TRBJ1-3; size: many; D: .; V: TRBV7-9; DNA: TGTGCCAGCAGTTTTGTGGGGAACACCATATATTTT; CDR3: CASSFVGNTIYF
J: TRBJ2-3; size: .; D: .; V: TRBV4-2; DNA: TGTGCCAGCAGCCAAGAGAGGGGAGCGGGCGCAATCACAGATACGCAGTATTTT; CDR3: CASSQERGAGAITDTQYF
J: TRBJ2-7; size: .; D: TRBD1; V: TRBV18; DNA: TGTGCCAGTCGACAGGGGAGGCCCTACGAGCAGTACTTC; CDR3: CASRQGRPYEQYF
J: TRBJ1-3; size: .; D: .; V: TRBV5-1; DNA: TGCGCCAGCAGCTTGGAGTCCCGAGGGTATGGAAACACCATATATTTT; CDR3: CASSLESRGYGNTIYF
J: TRBJ2-5; size: .; D: .; V: TRBV12-3/TRBV12-4; DNA: TGTGCCAGCAGTTTAATGGAGGGGTTGGTGGAGACCCAGTACTTC; CDR3: CASSLMEGLVETQYF
J: TRBJ2-5; size: .; D: TRBD2; V: TRBV20-1; DNA: TGCAGTGCCCTGACTAGCGGGGTCTTCCAAGAGACCCAGTACTTC; CDR3: CSALTSGVFQETQYF
J: TRBJ1-1; size: once; D: .; V: TRBV18; DNA: TGTGCCAGCTCACCCGGGATCAATCGGGCTGAAGCTTTCTTT; CDR3: CASSPGINRAEAFF
J: TRBJ1-5; size: .; D: .; V: TRBV4-3; DNA: TGCGCCAGCAGCCAAGTACCAGATTATCAGCCCCAGCATTTT; CDR3: CASSQVPDYQPQHF
J: TRBJ1-2; size: .; D: .; V: TRBV29-1; DNA: TGCAGCGCTCGTACCCCTTATGGCTACACCTTC; CDR3: CSARTPYGYTF